These 20 T cell receptor beta chains were sequenced from one sample in a study of shared clonotypes between healthy human individuals. Some clones are missing from TCRdb's copy, which holds only in-frame ones; the method was immunoSEQ multiplex PCR. The sample carries roughly 2.5 million clones, around nine tenths recorded once. What was sequenced was naive CD4+ T cells sorted from blood. Described subset: CD45RA+ positively selected. All receptors come from a man aged 18 to 29 in good health.

This clone was observed a single time. This chain links TRBV6-6 with TRBJ2-5; TRBD2 aligns across 13 bases. The CDR3 has 16 residues. From germline, CDR1 is MNHNY and CDR2 SVGAGI (reference sequence). J gave up 1 base and V 5 bases, and 4 bases lay outside the gene matches. CDR3 sequence (DNA): TGTGCCAGCAGTCAGGGACTAGCGGGGTTCCAAGAGACCCAGTACTTC. It yields the protein CASSQGLAGFQETQYF.

This clone occurred once. The chain combines TRBV2 with TRBJ2-1; 8 bases fit TRBD2. The V and J ends lost 5 bases and 0 bases, in that order; junction bases with no gene match: 6. CDR1 is SNHLY and CDR2 is FYNNEI in the germline V gene. The CDR3 covers 16 residues. The CDR3 bases are TGTGCCAGCAGTTCTAGCGGGTTGAGCTCCTACAATGAGCAGTTCTTC. Its protein product is CASSSSGLSSYNEQFF.

The chain employs TRBV15 and TRBJ1-6; weak D call: TRBD1 (6 bases). V shed 3 bases and J shed 6 bases, with 18 bases lying between them. The CDR3 runs 17 residues. CDR1 is LNHNV and CDR2 is YYDKDF in the germline V gene (reference sequence). The CDR3 loop reads CATSRDEGGPANSPLHF. The CDR3 DNA follows: TGTGCCACCAGCAGGGACGAGGGGGGGCCTGCTAATTCACCCCTCCACTTT.

This clone appeared a single time. The gene calls are TRBV5-6 and TRBJ2-3; tentatively, D is TRBD1 or TRBD2 (5 bases each). V lost 0 bases and J lost 3, with 11 bases in between. CDR3 size: 15 residues. Germline V lookup: CDR1 SGHDT, CDR2 YYEEEE. CDR3 DNA sequence: TGTGCCAGCAGCTTGGTTTCGGGGCCTACAGATACGCAGTATTTT. Residues: CASSLVSGPTDTQYF. Together with reference TRBV5-6 and TRBJ2-3, the CDR3 gives the full variable domain: DAGVTQSPTHLIKTRGQQVTLRCSPKSGHDTVSWYQQALGQGPQFIFQYYEEEERQRGNFPDRFSGHQFPNYSSELNVNALLLGDSALYLCASSLVSGPTDTQYFGPGTRLTVL.

The chain joins TRBV6-6 to TRBJ2-2, with D possibly matching TRBD2 (5 bases). Trimming pared 0 bases from V and 5 bases from J, leaving 7 bases between. CDR1 and CDR2 from the germline V gene are MNHNY and SVGAGI (reference sequence). The CDR3 runs 14 residues. The CDR3 DNA sequence: TGTGCCAGCAGTTACTCAAGGGAGACCGGGGAGCTGTTTTTT. Amino acid sequence: CASSYSRETGELFF.

The V gene is TRBV6-1, the J gene TRBJ1-1; D might be TRBD1 (6 bases). There are 16 residues in the CDR3. Trimming cost V 2 bases and J 7 bases, with 20 bases left between them. Germline V lookup: CDR1 MNHNS, CDR2 SASEGT. CDR3 sequence reads: CASSENRPGASGEAFF. The CDR3 nucleotides are TGTGCCAGCAGTGAAAATCGTCCAGGGGCGAGCGGTGAAGCTTTCTTT.

The chain is built from TRBV10-3 and TRBJ2-7; D gene unclear. Germline V gives CDR1 ENHRY, CDR2 SYGVKD. V was shortened by 10 bases and J by 2 bases, with 15 bases between the two germline ends. The CDR3 totals 13 residues. CDR3 loop: CATLKAYPYEQYF. The CDR3 nucleotides are TGTGCCACCCTTAAGGCATACCCCTACGAGCAGTACTTC.

The chain carries TRBV29-1 and TRBJ1-4; possibly TRBD1 for D (5 bases). Looked up from germline, CDR1 is SQVTM and CDR2 is ANQGSEA. With 3 bases removed from V and 8 bases from J, the gap between germline ends came to 10 bases. The CDR3 runs to 12 residues. CDR3 amino acids: CSVDGGSEKLFF. In DNA, the CDR3 is TGCAGCGTTGATGGGGGTAGCGAAAAACTGTTTTTT.

This clone was detected once. The CDR3 region is CASRPGSLGYGYTF. CDR3 DNA sequence: TGTGCCAGCAGACCGGGGAGCCTTGGCTATGGCTACACCTTC. This sequence joins TRBV28 and TRBJ1-2; D is unclear. This CDR3 region has 14 residues. Germline-derived CDR1 and CDR2 are MDHEN and SYDVKM. Trimming left V 6 bases short and J 4 bases short, with 15 bases between.

The chain employs TRBV11-2 and TRBJ2-2, with a weak D call TRBD2 (6 bases). Germline V CDR1 and CDR2: SGHAT, FQNNGV. The CDR3 runs to 15 residues. V shed 5 bases and J shed 0 bases, with 10 bases lying between them. The CDR3 region has the DNA TGTGCCAGCAGCCTACTAGCTCCGAACACCGGGGAGCTGTTTTTT. As protein: CASSLLAPNTGELFF. Variable domain in full (rest from reference TRBV11-2 and TRBJ2-2): EAGVAQSPRYKIIEKRQSVAFWCNPISGHATLYWYQQILGQGPKLLIQFQNNGVVDDSQLPKDRFSAERLKGVDSTLKIQPAKLEDSAVYLCASSLLAPNTGELFFGEGSRLTVL.

The chain employs TRBV11-3 and TRBJ1-1; a weak D match, TRBD1 (5 bases). Germline assignment: CDR1 SGHNT and CDR2 YENEEA. Trimming took off 1 base at V and 2 bases at J, with 14 bases between the two ends. This CDR3 has 16 residues. CDR3 region: CASSLGTGPGNTEAFF. The CDR3 DNA reads TGTGCCAGCAGCTTAGGAACAGGCCCGGGCAACACTGAAGCTTTCTTT.

The rearrangement joins TRBV6-5 to TRBJ2-5, with 7 bases matching TRBD2. V shed 6 bases and J 4 bases; nucleotides not matched to a gene: 5. Germline values: CDR1 MNHEY, CDR2 SVGAGI. The CDR3 has 13 residues. The CDR3 loop reads CASRDGGGETQYF. As DNA, the CDR3 is TGTGCCAGCAGGGATGGGGGGGGAGAGACCCAGTACTTC.

The chain combines TRBV5-1 with TRBJ1-1, with a weak D call TRBD1 (6 bases). Between the trimmed V and J ends, which lost 0 bases and 1 base, there was a span of 16 bases. CDR1 and CDR2 from the germline V gene are SGHRS and YFSETQ. The CDR3 has 17 residues. The CDR3 protein is CASSLAGGARGNTEAFF. CDR3 DNA sequence: TGCGCCAGCAGCTTGGCCGGGGGGGCGCGTGGGAACACTGAAGCTTTCTTT. The variable domain in full, with the rest retrieved from reference TRBV5-1 and TRBJ1-1, is KAGVTQTPRYLIKTRGQQVTLSCSPISGHRSVSWYQQTPGQGLQFLFEYFSETQRNKGNFPGRFSGRQFSNSRSEMNVSTLELGDSALYLCASSLAGGARGNTEAFFGQGTRLTVV.

The rearrangement joins TRBV11-1 to TRBJ1-1, with 8 bases fitting TRBD1. Germline V gene lookup returns CDR1 SGHAT and CDR2 FQDESV (reference sequence). With V trimmed by 5 bases and J by 1 base, 6 bases remained unmatched. This CDR3 contains 15 residues. The CDR3 region has the DNA TGTGCCAGCAGCGACACAGGGGGGGGGAACACTGAAGCTTTCTTT. Its protein is CASSDTGGGNTEAFF.

This chain uses TRBV9 with TRBJ2-1, with 8 positions matching TRBD2. The CDR3 has 15 amino acids. Germline V gene sequence: CDR1 SGDLS, CDR2 YYNGEE. V dropped 4 bases and J dropped 3; count of bases not matched to a gene: 6. CDR3 sequence: CASSLTSDHYNEQFF. DNA of the CDR3: TGTGCCAGCAGCTTGACTAGCGACCACTACAATGAGCAGTTCTTC.

The chain couples TRBV28 to TRBJ2-3; D remains ambiguous. The CDR3 contains 14 residues. Per the germline V gene, CDR1 is MDHEN and CDR2 is SYDVKM. V was shortened by 5 bases and J by 4 bases, with 13 bases between the two germline ends. CDR3: CASSAVHGADTQYF. In nucleotides, the CDR3 is TGTGCCAGCAGTGCGGTCCACGGCGCAGATACGCAGTATTTT.

The chain has TRBV11-2 and TRBJ2-2; D possibly uses TRBD1 or TRBD2 (5 bases each). Trimming pared 5 bases from V and 6 bases from J, leaving 10 bases between. The CDR3 sequence is 13 residues long. The germline V gene encodes CDR1 SGHAT and CDR2 FQNNGV. The CDR3 DNA sequence: TGTGCCAGCAGCCGAGGGGTTTCCGGGGAGCTGTTTTTT. It is translated as CASSRGVSGELFF.

With regard to this clone: This CDR3 is also generated by other DNA sequences in the sample. The chain has TRBV5-6 and TRBJ1-3; D is ambiguous. CDR3 length: 14 amino acids. V was clipped by 0 bases and J by 2 bases, with 6 bases between them. Per the germline V gene, CDR1 is SGHDT and CDR2 is YYEEEE. CDR3 sequence (DNA): TGTGCCAGCAGCTTGGTCTCAGCTGGAAACACCATATATTTT. It codes for CASSLVSAGNTIYF.

The chain couples TRBV27 to TRBJ1-4; D perhaps matches TRBD1 (5 bases). V lost 3 bases and J 8 bases, leaving 13 bases between the germline ends. The CDR3 totals 14 residues. Germline-derived CDR1 and CDR2 are MNHEY and SMNVEV (reference sequence). As DNA, the CDR3 is TGTGCCAGCAGTTTTGGCAGGGAGGGAGAAAAACTGTTTTTT. Translation gives CASSFGREGEKLFF.

J is TRBJ1-2 and V is TRBV9, with D possibly matching TRBD1 (5 bases). The length of the CDR3 is 13 residues. Trimming took 4 bases from V and 7 from J, leaving 14 bases between them. The germline CDR1 and CDR2 sequences are SGDLS and YYNGEE. CDR3 sequence reads: CASSPQGLGGYTF. The CDR3 nucleotides are TGTGCCAGCAGCCCCCAGGGTCTCGGTGGCTACACCTTC.